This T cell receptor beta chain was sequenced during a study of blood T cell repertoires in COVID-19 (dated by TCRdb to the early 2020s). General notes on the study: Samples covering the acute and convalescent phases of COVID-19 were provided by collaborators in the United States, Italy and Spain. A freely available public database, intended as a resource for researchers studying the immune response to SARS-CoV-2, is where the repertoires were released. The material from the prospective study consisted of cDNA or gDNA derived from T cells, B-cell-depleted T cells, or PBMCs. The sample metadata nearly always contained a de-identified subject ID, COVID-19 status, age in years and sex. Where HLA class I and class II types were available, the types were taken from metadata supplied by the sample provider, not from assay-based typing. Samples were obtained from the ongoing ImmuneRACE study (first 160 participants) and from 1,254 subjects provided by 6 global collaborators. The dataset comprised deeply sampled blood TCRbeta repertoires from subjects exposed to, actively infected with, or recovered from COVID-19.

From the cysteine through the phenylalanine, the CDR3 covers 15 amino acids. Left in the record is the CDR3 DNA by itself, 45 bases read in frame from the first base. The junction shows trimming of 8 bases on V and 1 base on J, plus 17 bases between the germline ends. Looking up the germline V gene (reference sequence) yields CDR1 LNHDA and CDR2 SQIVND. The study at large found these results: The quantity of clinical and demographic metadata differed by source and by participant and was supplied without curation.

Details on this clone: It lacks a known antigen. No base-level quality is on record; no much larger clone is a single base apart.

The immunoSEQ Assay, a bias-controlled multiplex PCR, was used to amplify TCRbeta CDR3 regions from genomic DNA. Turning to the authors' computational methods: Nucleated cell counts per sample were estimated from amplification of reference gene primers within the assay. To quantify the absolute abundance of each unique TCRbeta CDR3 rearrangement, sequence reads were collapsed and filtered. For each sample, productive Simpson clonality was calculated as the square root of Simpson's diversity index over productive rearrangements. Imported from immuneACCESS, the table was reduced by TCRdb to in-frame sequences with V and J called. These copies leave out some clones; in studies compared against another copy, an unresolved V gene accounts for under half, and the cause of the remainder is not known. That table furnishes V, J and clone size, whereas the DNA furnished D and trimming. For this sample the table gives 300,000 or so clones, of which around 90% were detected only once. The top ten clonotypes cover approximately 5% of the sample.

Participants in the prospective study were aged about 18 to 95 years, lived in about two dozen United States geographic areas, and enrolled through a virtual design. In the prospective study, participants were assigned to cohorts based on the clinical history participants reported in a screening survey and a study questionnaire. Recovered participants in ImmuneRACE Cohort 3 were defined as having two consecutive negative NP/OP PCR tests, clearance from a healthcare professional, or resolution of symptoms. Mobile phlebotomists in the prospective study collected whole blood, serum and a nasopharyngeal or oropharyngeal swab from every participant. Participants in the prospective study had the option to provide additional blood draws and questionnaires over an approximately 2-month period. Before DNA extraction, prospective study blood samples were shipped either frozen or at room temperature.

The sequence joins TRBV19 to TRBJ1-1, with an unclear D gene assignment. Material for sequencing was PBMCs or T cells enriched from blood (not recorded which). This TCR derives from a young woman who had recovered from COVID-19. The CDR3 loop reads CASSMGAAGNTEAFF. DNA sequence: TGTGCCAGTTCCATGGGAGCCGCGGGGAACACTGAAGCTTTCTTT.